This passage covers 21 T cell receptor beta chains from one sample sequenced in a study of OX40 agonist ivuxolimab in advanced cancers. Generated by immunoSEQ multiplex PCR, the TCRdb table keeps only in-frame clones and is missing some. The repertoire holds fewer than 70,000 clones, with 70% to 90% as singletons. This sample comprised CD4+ or CD8+ T cells sorted from blood, obtained in a trial of the OX40 agonist ivuxolimab. These receptor sequences come from an adult with an advanced solid tumor such as melanoma, head and neck, liver or kidney cancer.

The chain is built from TRBV7-9 and TRBJ2-1; tentatively, D is TRBD2 (6 bases). V was shortened by 7 bases and J by 3 bases, with 10 bases between the two germline ends. In germline, CDR1 is SEHNR, CDR2 FQNEAQ (reference sequence). CDR3 size: 13 residues. In nucleotides, the CDR3 is TGTGCCAGCACCGTCGGGGGCTACAATGAGCAGTTCTTC. Translation gives CASTVGGYNEQFF.

This chain joins TRBV12-1 and TRBJ1-5. TRBV12-1 is designated a pseudogene. The length of the CDR3 is 14 residues. The CDR3 protein is CASSLGRPNQPQHF. DNA for the CDR3: TGTGCCAGCAGCTTGGGACGGCCGAATCAGCCCCAGCATTTT.

The chain combines TRBV19 with TRBJ2-5; D may be TRBD1 or TRBD2 (7 bases each). The CDR3 extends over 14 amino acids. The V end lost 1 base, the J end lost 6 bases, and 12 bases lay between the germline ends. In germline, CDR1 is LNHDA, CDR2 SQIVND (reference sequence). Here the CDR3 reads CASSIGQGGKTQYF. The CDR3 bases are TGTGCCAGTAGTATAGGACAGGGAGGGAAGACCCAGTACTTC.

A remark on this clone: Sequence at one end of the junction differs from germline and may be a read error. Other DNA sequences from this sample encode an identical CDR3 as well. CDR3 protein: CASSLDHGNYGYTF. CDR3 in DNA: TGTGCCAGCAGCTTAGATCATGGAAACTATGGCTATACCTTC. The chain employs TRBV11-1 and TRBJ1-2; D not resolved. Germline CDR1 SGHAT, CDR2 FQDESV (reference sequence). This CDR3 contains 14 residues. Together with reference TRBV11-1 and TRBJ1-2, the CDR3 gives the full variable domain: EAEVAQSPRYKITEKSQAVAFWCDPISGHATLYWYRQILGQGPELLVQFQDESVVDDSQLPKDRFSAERLKGVDSTLKIQPAELGDSAMYLCASSLDHGNYGYTFGSGTRLTVV.

Comments on this clone: This CDR3 is also generated by other DNA sequences in the sample. The rearrangement joins TRBV6-1 to TRBJ2-2; D possibly corresponds to TRBD2 (5 bases). The CDR3 spans 15 residues. With 6 bases removed from V and 5 bases from J, the gap between germline ends came to 16 bases. Germline assignment: CDR1 MNHNS and CDR2 SASEGT. This CDR3 reads CASSKSGMGTGELFF. CDR3 coding DNA: TGTGCCAGCAGCAAAAGCGGAATGGGAACCGGGGAGCTGTTTTTT.

This chain uses TRBV7-9 with TRBJ1-1; D call uncertain. This CDR3 spans 14 amino acids. Germline V lookup: CDR1 SEHNR, CDR2 FQNEAQ (reference sequence). V lost 2 bases to trimming and J lost 0 bases, with 7 bases between them. The DNA for the CDR3 is TGTGCCAGCAGCTTAACCGCCCTGAACACTGAAGCTTTCTTT. It yields the protein CASSLTALNTEAFF.

This clone was observed a handful of times. The V call is TRBV7-2, the J call TRBJ2-7, with 13 bases identical to TRBD2. J was trimmed by 3 bases and V by 5 bases; bases with no gene match: 7. Germline CDR1 is SGHTA and CDR2 is FQGNSA. The CDR3 runs to 16 residues. The CDR3 reads CASSGRTSGRIYEQYF. In DNA form, the CDR3 reads TGTGCCAGCAGCGGGCGGACTAGCGGGAGAATCTACGAGCAGTACTTC.

The chain combines TRBV2 with TRBJ2-1, with D maybe TRBD2 (6 bases). CDR3 length: 13 residues. Per germline, CDR1 SNHLY and CDR2 FYNNEI. Trimming pared 6 bases from V and 1 base from J, leaving 7 bases between. The CDR3 sequence: CASSGRSYNEQFF. Here the CDR3 DNA reads TGTGCCAGCAGCGGGAGATCCTACAATGAGCAGTTCTTC.

This clone was detected only once. The V gene is TRBV4-1, the J gene TRBJ1-2, with a weak D call TRBD1 (6 bases). The V gene lost 4 bases and the J gene lost 6 bases, with 15 bases spanning the gap. Germline V CDR1 and CDR2: MGHRA, YSYEKL. The CDR3 loop spans 14 amino acids. The CDR3 loop is CASSRLEGVDGYTF. The CDR3 region has the DNA TGCGCCAGCAGCCGTCTTGAGGGGGTGGATGGCTACACCTTC.

The chain employs TRBV7-2 and TRBJ1-5; D is unresolved. Trimming shortened V by 5 bases and J by 6 bases, and 11 bases separated the two germline ends. Germline assignment: CDR1 SGHTA and CDR2 FQGNSA. This CDR3 is 13 amino acids long. CDR3 DNA sequence: TGTGCCAGCAGCCCTAGACATACTCAGCCCCAGCATTTT. Protein: CASSPRHTQPQHF.

The V call is TRBV19, the J call TRBJ2-1, with D possibly being TRBD1 (6 bases). The V gene lost 9 bases and the J gene lost 9 bases, with 18 bases spanning the gap. CDR1 and CDR2 (germline): LNHDA, SQIVND (reference sequence). The CDR3 totals 13 residues. The CDR3 bases are TGTGCCAGCGAGGGGGTAGCCCTCAGTGAGCAGTTCTTC. This codes for CASEGVALSEQFF.

The chain recombines TRBV5-1 with TRBJ2-1; D assignment may be TRBD1 or TRBD2 (5 bases each). V was pared by 0 bases and J by 8 bases, with 9 bases between. This CDR3 spans 13 amino acids. CDR1 is SGHRS, CDR2 YFSETQ, per germline. Written as DNA, the CDR3 is TGCGCCAGCAGCTTGGCCGTGGGGGATGAGCAGTTCTTC. Amino acid sequence: CASSLAVGDEQFF.

The V and J genes are TRBV13 and TRBJ2-6, with D possibly being TRBD2 (7 bases). V was clipped by 5 bases and J by 0 bases, with 17 bases between them. The CDR3 consists of 18 residues. Germline V gives CDR1 PRHDT, CDR2 FYEKMQ (reference sequence). CDR3 loop: CASSRGGQGVSGANVLTF. CDR3 in DNA: TGTGCCAGCAGCCGCGGGGGCCAAGGGGTCTCTGGGGCCAACGTCCTGACTTTC.

The V gene is TRBV12-5, the J gene TRBJ2-1; TRBD2 matches at 12 bases. V lost 3 bases and J lost 1; bases outside the gene matches: 4. The CDR3 consists of 17 residues. Germline CDR1 is LGHNT and CDR2 is FRNRAP. The CDR3 nucleotides are TGTGCTAGTGGTTTTGGGACTAGCGGGCTTTCCTACAATGAGCAGTTCTTC. Translating it yields CASGFGTSGLSYNEQFF.

This clone was recorded only once. The genes are TRBV10-3 and TRBJ2-5, with 9 bases fitting TRBD1. Germline CDR1 is ENHRY and CDR2 is SYGVKD. The J segment lost 5 bases and the V segment lost 3 bases, leaving 13 bases of the junction unmatched. The CDR3 covers 17 residues. As DNA, the CDR3 is TGTGCCATCAGTGACCCTACGGAGGGACAGGGAAGTGAGACCCAGTACTTC. Translation: CAISDPTEGQGSETQYF.

This clone was picked up one time. The chain joins TRBV9 to TRBJ2-3, with 11 bases lining up with TRBD2. Germline V gene lookup returns CDR1 SGDLS and CDR2 YYNGEE. V shed 4 bases and J 6 bases; nucleotides not matched to a gene: 10. The CDR3 is 16 residues long. The CDR3 nucleotides are TGTGCCAGCAGCCCCAGGACTAGCGGGTTCGCGGATACGCAGTATTTT. Residues: CASSPRTSGFADTQYF.

The chain recombines TRBV15 with TRBJ2-1; 7 nucleotides agree with TRBD2. The CDR3 extends over 16 amino acids. CDR1 LNHNV and CDR2 YYDKDF come from the germline V gene (reference sequence). The J segment lost 5 bases and the V segment lost 4 bases, leaving 11 bases of the junction unmatched. This CDR3 is CATSIRLLAFDNEQFF. The DNA of the CDR3 is TGTGCCACCAGCATTCGTTTACTAGCGTTCGACAATGAGCAGTTCTTC.

This chain's CDR3 is CAWSGGFYGYTF. CDR3 bases: TGTGCCTGGAGTGGGGGTTTCTATGGCTACACCTTC. This chain links TRBV30 with TRBJ1-2; D unclear. The CDR3 has 12 residues. Germline loops: CDR1 GTSNPN, CDR2 SVGIG (reference sequence). V lost 1 base to trimming and J lost 4 bases, with 7 bases between them.

The chain recombines TRBV7-3 with TRBJ2-3; no clear D gene. Looked up from germline, CDR1 is SGHTA and CDR2 is FQGTGA. Trimming removed 1 base from V and 0 bases from J, with 8 bases in between. CDR3 length: 15 residues. The DNA of the CDR3 is TGTGCCAGCAGCTTAAATCAGCGTAGCACAGATACGCAGTATTTT. Amino acids: CASSLNQRSTDTQYF.

The V and J genes are TRBV27 and TRBJ2-2; the D is unclear. In germline, CDR1 is MNHEY, CDR2 SMNVEV (reference sequence). Trimming removed 0 bases at V and 5 bases at J, with 4 bases between. The CDR3 has 13 residues. CDR3 DNA: TGTGCCAGCAGTTTATCGTATACCGGGGAGCTGTTTTTT. It translates to CASSLSYTGELFF.

The rearrangement links TRBV7-2 to TRBJ2-7, with 10 nucleotides matching TRBD2. With 4 bases clipped from V and 3 bases from J, the junction kept 9 bases outside the gene matches. The CDR3 runs to 16 residues. Germline CDR1 SGHTA, CDR2 FQGNSA. DNA for the CDR3: TGTGCCAGCAGCTCCCGGACTAGCGGTATACACTACGAGCAGTACTTC. This gives the protein CASSSRTSGIHYEQYF. Supplemented by reference TRBV7-2 and TRBJ2-7, the full variable domain reads GAGVSQSPSNKVTEKGKDVELRCDPISGHTALYWYRQSLGQGLEFLIYFQGNSAPDKSGLPSDRFSAERTGGSVSTLTIQRTQQEDSAVYLCASSSRTSGIHYEQYFGPGTRLTVT.